This TCR beta chain was identified during a study of blood T cell repertoires in COVID-19. As for the study in general: There were acute and convalescent COVID-19 samples, and they came from the United States, Italy and Spain. In each case, the material was cDNA or gDNA derived from T cells, B-cell-depleted T cells, or PBMCs.

This clone showed up just once. Under the authors' procedure: Amplification of reference gene primers provided the estimated nucleated cell counts. Sequencing used immunoSEQ multiplex PCR; TCRdb keeps in-frame clones, though not all of them. Clonal size and the V and J genes are those of that table, whereas D and trimming came from the DNA. Of fewer than 30,000 clones in the sample, around nine tenths are singletons; the top ten hold less than 5.5%. The CDR3 totals 14 residues. Germline values: CDR1 LGHNT, CDR2 FRNRAP. The ends lost 5 bases at V and 5 bases at J; junction bases unmatched: 5. The V call is TRBV12-5, the J call TRBJ2-5; 10 positions agree with TRBD1. This clonotype was obtained from a man aged 50 to 60 with active COVID-19. The sample was peripheral blood. CDR3 sequence: CASGPTGGKETQYF. The CDR3 nucleotides read TGTGCTAGTGGTCCGACAGGGGGCAAGGAGACCCAGTACTTC.